These 31 T cell receptor beta chains were sequenced from one sample in a study of CD8+CD57+ T cells in acquired aplastic anemia. Researchers used genomic DNA as the template to profile TCR beta VDJ and CDR3. TCRdb redid the calling of the reads with MiXCR, one entry per CDR3 protein. The sample lists 150,000 or so distinct CDR3 sequences, approximately 60% occurring once. Sequenced: sorted CD4+, CD8+, or CD8+CD57+ T cells (not recorded which) from PBMCs. The receptors come from a human donor in good health.

The genes are TRBV2 and TRBJ2-2; the match to TRBD2 covers 10 bases. CDR3 length equals 13 residues. Germline values: CDR1 SNHLY, CDR2 FYNNEI. CDR3 region: CGLAGWNTGELFF. The CDR3 DNA reads as TGTGGACTAGCGGGTTGGAACACCGGGGAGCTGTTTTTT.

Of note for this clonotype: A read error may explain this, as a much larger clone is one base away. The V call is TRBV20-1, the J call TRBJ2-5; no clear D. The ends were cut back, 7 bases at V and 4 bases at J, with 10 bases in the middle. Germline CDR1 is DFQATT and CDR2 is SNEGSKA (reference sequence). CDR3 length: 11 residues. The CDR3: CSVQVRETQYF. CDR3 bases: TGCAGTGTCCAGGTACGAGAGACCCAGTACTTC.

This clonotype showed up just a few times. At one end, the junction sequence differs from germline, possibly due to a read error. The chain links TRBV7-7 to TRBJ2-2; D remains unclear. Germline values: CDR1 SSHAT, CDR2 FNYEAQ (reference sequence). The CDR3 is 12 residues long. CDR3: CASSSITGELFF. The CDR3 bases are TGTGCTAGCAGCTCGATCACCGGGGAGCTGTTTTTT.

This clonotype was observed a handful of times. V and J are TRBV29-1 and TRBJ2-1; no firm D call. This CDR3 is 13 amino acids long. The V gene's germline CDR1 is SQVTM and CDR2 ANQGSEA. Trimming took 4 bases from V and 0 from J, leaving 7 bases between them. The CDR3 reads CSVVPSSYNEQFF. The CDR3 bases are TGCAGCGTTGTGCCCAGCTCCTACAATGAGCAGTTCTTC.

This chain connects TRBV7-3 to TRBJ2-1; D gene uncertain. CDR3 length equals 13 residues. Trimming left V 3 bases short and J 6 bases short, with 9 bases between. In germline, CDR1 is SGHTA, CDR2 FQGTGA. As DNA, the CDR3 is TGTGCCAGCAGCTTTCAGCGAATCAATGAGCAGTTCTTC. It translates to CASSFQRINEQFF. The variable domain in full, with the rest retrieved from reference TRBV7-3 and TRBJ2-1, is GAGVSQTPSNKVTEKGKYVELRCDPISGHTALYWYRQSLGQGPEFLIYFQGTGAADDSGLPNDRFFAVRPEGSVSTLKIQRTERGDSAVYLCASSFQRINEQFFGPGTRLTVL.

This clonotype appeared once. The chain is built from TRBV6-9 and TRBJ1-1; a weak D match, TRBD1 (5 bases). The germline V and J ends were trimmed by 7 bases and 1 base, with 13 bases remaining between them. The CDR3 spans 14 residues. Germline V gives CDR1 MNHGY, CDR2 SVAAGI. CDR3 amino acids: CASTTRGGNTEAFF. In nucleotides, the CDR3 is TGTGCCAGCACCACCCGGGGGGGGAACACTGAAGCTTTCTTT.

This clonotype was counted ten times or more. The chain has TRBV6-2 or TRBV6-3 and TRBJ2-7; 10 bases are a match to TRBD2. V lost 6 bases and J lost 6; bases outside the gene matches: 5. The germline CDR1 and CDR2 sequences are MNHEY and SVGEGT. CDR3 length: 13 amino acids. The CDR3 bases are TGTGCCAGCAGCTTGGGACTAGCGCGCGAGCAGTACTTC. It yields the protein CASSLGLAREQYF.

About this clonotype: The junction differs from germline at one of its ends, possibly a read error. The genes are TRBV7-6 and TRBJ2-5; D ambiguous. Germline CDR1 SGHVS, CDR2 FNYEAQ. The length of the CDR3 is 16 residues. CDR3 protein: CASSLSPTLGQETQYF. DNA for the CDR3: TGTGCTAGCAGCCTATCCCCCACCCTGGGCCAAGAGACCCAGTACTTC.

CDR3 in amino acids: CAWTPYNEQFF. The CDR3 DNA reads as TGTGCCTGGACCCCTTACAATGAGCAGTTCTTC. V usage is TRBV30 and J usage is TRBJ2-1, with D uncertain. V was shortened by 4 bases and J by 4 bases, with 5 bases between the two germline ends. Germline-derived CDR1 and CDR2 are GTSNPN and SVGIG (reference sequence). This CDR3 contains 11 residues.

The rearrangement links TRBV25-1 to TRBJ1-1, with D perhaps TRBD1 (5 bases). The CDR3 totals 13 residues. Germline CDR1 and CDR2: MGHDK and SYGVNS. The V gene lost 0 bases and the J gene lost 10 bases, with 12 bases spanning the gap. CDR3 coding DNA: TGTGCCAGCAGTGAATACGCGAGGGGAACAGCTTTCTTT. This codes for CASSEYARGTAFF.

V and J are TRBV9 and TRBJ1-4, with 7 bases identical to TRBD1. Germline V gene sequence: CDR1 SGDLS, CDR2 YYNGEE. The CDR3 contains 14 residues. The trim removed 4 bases at V and 7 bases at J, leaving 7 bases unmatched. Here the CDR3 reads CASSLQGHGEKLFF. The DNA for the CDR3 is TGTGCCAGCAGCTTACAGGGGCACGGTGAAAAACTGTTTTTT.

The V call is TRBV2, the J call TRBJ2-7; TRBD2 matches at 9 bases. V trimming: 5 bases; J trimming: 0 bases; junction bases outside the gene matches: 5. The CDR3 has 15 residues. CDR1 SNHLY and CDR2 FYNNEI come from the germline V gene. Here the CDR3 reads CASSLSGRPSYEQYF. For the CDR3, the DNA is TGTGCCAGCAGTTTAAGCGGGAGGCCCTCCTACGAGCAGTACTTC.

This clonotype appeared many times. This chain joins TRBV11-2 and TRBJ2-7; 8 bases align to TRBD1. Germline V gene sequence: CDR1 SGHAT, CDR2 FQNNGV. The trim removed 4 bases at V and 4 bases at J, leaving 6 bases unmatched. This CDR3 is built from 14 residues. CDR3 protein: CASSSGTGFYEQYF. CDR3 nucleotides: TGTGCCAGCAGCTCCGGGACAGGCTTTTACGAGCAGTACTTC.

This clonotype was seen a single time. The chain links TRBV9 to TRBJ2-5; no clear D gene. Germline CDR1 SGDLS, CDR2 YYNGEE. With 4 bases removed from V and 5 bases from J, the gap between germline ends came to 18 bases. This CDR3 comprises 15 residues. The CDR3 protein is CASSLLSAPRETQYF. In nucleotides, the CDR3 is TGTGCCAGCAGCTTACTATCGGCCCCAAGGGAGACCCAGTACTTC. The complete variable domain, with remaining parts taken from reference TRBV9 and TRBJ2-5, reads DSGVTQTPKHLITATGQRVTLRCSPRSGDLSVYWYQQSLDQGLQFLIQYYNGEERAKGNILERFSAQQFPDLHSELNLSSLELGDSALYFCASSLLSAPRETQYFGPGTRLLVL.

CDR3 loop: CASSPKGGSNEQFF. The CDR3 DNA reads as TGTGCCAGCAGCCCTAAAGGGGGAAGCAATGAGCAGTTCTTC. V and J are TRBV7-2 and TRBJ2-1; D might be TRBD1 (6 bases). CDR1 and CDR2 (germline): SGHTA, FQGNSA. The V and J ends lost 5 bases and 6 bases respectively, with 14 bases between them. The CDR3 runs 14 residues.

The rearrangement links TRBV5-1 to TRBJ1-3; D possibly corresponds to TRBD1 (5 bases). Germline-derived CDR1 and CDR2 are SGHRS and YFSETQ. This CDR3 region has 17 residues. Trimming cost V 0 bases and J 2 bases, with 15 bases left between them. The CDR3 is CASSLDRPAGTGNTIYF. CDR3 nucleotides: TGCGCCAGCAGCTTGGACCGGCCTGCAGGGACTGGAAACACCATATATTTT.

This clonotype was seen only a few times. The rearrangement uses TRBV5-1 and TRBJ2-2, with 7 bases that match TRBD1. Germline V gene sequence: CDR1 SGHRS, CDR2 YFSETQ. J lost 0 bases, V lost 0 bases, and 2 bases had no gene match. The CDR3 runs to 16 residues. The CDR3 loop reads CASSLAGTANTGELFF. CDR3 coding DNA: TGCGCCAGCAGCTTGGCCGGGACAGCGAACACCGGGGAGCTGTTTTTT. The entire variable domain, with the rest obtained from reference TRBV5-1 and TRBJ2-2, is as follows: KAGVTQTPRYLIKTRGQQVTLSCSPISGHRSVSWYQQTPGQGLQFLFEYFSETQRNKGNFPGRFSGRQFSNSRSEMNVSTLELGDSALYLCASSLAGTANTGELFFGEGSRLTVL.

The rearrangement links TRBV5-1 to TRBJ1-1; 7 nucleotides align to TRBD1. Germline CDR1 is SGHRS and CDR2 is YFSETQ. The CDR3 has 14 amino acids. With V trimmed by 4 bases and J by 2 bases, 5 bases remained unmatched. CDR3 sequence reads: CASSPGQPNTEAFF. The CDR3 DNA follows: TGCGCCAGCAGCCCGGGACAGCCCAACACTGAAGCTTTCTTT.

In its sample, this clonotype was seen many times. The chain is built from TRBV4-3 and TRBJ2-7, with 8 bases that match TRBD1. Germline V gene sequence: CDR1 LGHNA, CDR2 YSLEER. V gave up 1 base and J gave up 4 bases; unmatched junction bases: 12. The CDR3 is made up of 17 amino acids. CDR3 amino acids: CASSQGRTSGGRYEQYF. Here the CDR3 DNA reads TGCGCCAGCAGCCAAGGCCGAACGTCAGGGGGCAGGTACGAGCAGTACTTC.

This clonotype was counted ten times or more. The V call is TRBV19, the J call TRBJ2-1; 8 bases are shared with TRBD2. V shed 7 bases, J shed 0 bases, and the junction held 5 bases outside the gene matches. Germline values: CDR1 LNHDA, CDR2 SQIVND (reference sequence). The CDR3 is 15 amino acids. Here the CDR3 DNA reads TGTGCCAGTACCCTAAGCGGGAGCTCCTACAATGAGCAGTTCTTC. Amino acids: CASTLSGSSYNEQFF.

The chain has TRBV20-1 and TRBJ2-5; a weak D match, TRBD2 (5 bases). CDR1 DFQATT and CDR2 SNEGSKA come from the germline V gene (reference sequence). The CDR3 extends over 14 amino acids. Trimming cost V 5 bases and J 0 bases, with 13 bases left between them. In nucleotides, the CDR3 is TGCAGTGCTTTTCCCCCGGGGTACCAAGAGACCCAGTACTTC. Translating gives CSAFPPGYQETQYF.

As to this clonotype: A single base separates this from a much larger clone, so it may be a read error. J is TRBJ1-1 and V is TRBV19, with a weak D call TRBD1 (6 bases). Germline-derived CDR1 and CDR2 are LNHDA and SQIVND (reference sequence). There are 14 residues in the CDR3. V dropped 6 bases and J dropped 4 bases, with 15 bases sitting between them. The CDR3 loop reads CASSQDSSGTEAFF. Written as DNA, the CDR3 is TGTGCCAGTAGCCAGGACAGCTCGGGCACTGAAGCTTTCTTT.

The rearrangement uses TRBV19 and TRBJ2-1; 10 nucleotides align to TRBD1. V trimming: 10 bases; J trimming: 6 bases; junction bases outside the gene matches: 9. The germline V gene has CDR1 LNHDA and CDR2 SQIVND (reference sequence). The CDR3 extends over 14 amino acids. The DNA of the CDR3 is TGTGCCACCAAGACAGGGGGCGCTTCCAATGAGCAGTTCTTC. It is translated as CATKTGGASNEQFF.

The rearrangement joins TRBV24-1 to TRBJ2-1, with D possibly being TRBD1 (6 bases). In germline, CDR1 is KGHDR, CDR2 SFDVKD. V was clipped by 0 bases and J by 6 bases, with 26 bases between them. The CDR3 contains 20 residues. The CDR3 is CATSDLSLPGTIVGPNEQFF. CDR3 DNA: TGTGCCACCAGTGATTTGAGCCTACCGGGGACAATAGTCGGGCCCAATGAGCAGTTCTTC.

In this sample, this clonotype turned up many times. The gene calls are TRBV6-1 and TRBJ2-7; D is possibly TRBD2 (6 bases). The V and J ends lost 6 bases and 6 bases respectively, with 12 bases between them. Germline CDR1 reads MNHNS; CDR2 reads SASEGT. The CDR3 loop spans 12 amino acids. This CDR3 reads CASSEEGSEQYF. The CDR3 bases are TGTGCCAGCAGCGAGGAGGGATCCGAGCAGTACTTC.

V gene TRBV12-3 or TRBV12-4 combines with J gene TRBJ2-7, with D unresolved. The CDR3 loop spans 12 amino acids. The V and J ends lost 6 bases and 5 bases respectively, with 11 bases between them. The CDR3 spells CASSAHFDEQYF. The DNA of the CDR3 is TGTGCCAGCAGCGCCCATTTTGACGAGCAGTACTTC.

The chain couples TRBV19 to TRBJ2-7; D is perhaps TRBD1 (7 bases). V dropped 4 bases and J dropped 7 bases, with 20 bases sitting between them. This CDR3 is 15 amino acids long. Germline lookup yields CDR1 LNHDA and CDR2 SQIVND (reference sequence). The CDR3 region is CASSTAGQLPWEQYF. In DNA form, the CDR3 reads TGTGCCAGTAGTACTGCGGGACAGCTACCTTGGGAGCAGTACTTC.

This clonotype turned up a few times. The rearrangement joins TRBV7-9 to TRBJ2-1; D may be TRBD2 (6 bases). Between the trimmed V and J ends, which lost 5 bases and 4 bases, there was a span of 18 bases. The CDR3 is made up of 16 amino acids. CDR1 and CDR2 (germline): SEHNR, FQNEAQ (reference sequence). CDR3 loop: CASSLTPGVGYNEQFF. The CDR3 coding sequence is TGTGCCAGCAGCCTTACCCCGGGGGTTGGGTACAATGAGCAGTTCTTC.

This rearrangement joins TRBV5-1 to TRBJ2-1; D unresolved. The CDR3 length is 11 residues. CDR1 is SGHRS and CDR2 is YFSETQ in the germline V gene. V lost 2 bases to trimming and J lost 5 bases, with 2 bases between them. The CDR3 sequence: CASSFNNEQFF. The CDR3 coding sequence is TGCGCCAGCAGCTTTAACAATGAGCAGTTCTTC.

The sample holds many counts of this clonotype. The CDR3 protein is CSAREGRGLNEQFF. In nucleotides, the CDR3 is TGCAGTGCTAGAGAGGGCAGGGGGCTCAATGAGCAGTTCTTC. The V gene is TRBV20-1, the J gene TRBJ2-1; 8 bases align to TRBD1. Trimming at V came to 0 bases and at J to 6 bases, leaving 4 bases not matched to a gene. The CDR3 runs 14 residues. Germline V lookup: CDR1 DFQATT, CDR2 SNEGSKA (reference sequence).

CDR3 sequence reads: CASSLWGGRQGVNSPLHF. CDR3 DNA sequence: TGTGCCAGCAGCCTTTGGGGGGGGAGACAGGGGGTTAATTCACCCCTCCACTTT. The rearrangement joins TRBV2 to TRBJ1-6; 9 bases are shared with TRBD1. The ends lost 6 bases at V and 6 bases at J; junction bases unmatched: 15. Germline V gene data show CDR1 as SNHLY and CDR2 as FYNNEI. The CDR3 contains 18 residues.